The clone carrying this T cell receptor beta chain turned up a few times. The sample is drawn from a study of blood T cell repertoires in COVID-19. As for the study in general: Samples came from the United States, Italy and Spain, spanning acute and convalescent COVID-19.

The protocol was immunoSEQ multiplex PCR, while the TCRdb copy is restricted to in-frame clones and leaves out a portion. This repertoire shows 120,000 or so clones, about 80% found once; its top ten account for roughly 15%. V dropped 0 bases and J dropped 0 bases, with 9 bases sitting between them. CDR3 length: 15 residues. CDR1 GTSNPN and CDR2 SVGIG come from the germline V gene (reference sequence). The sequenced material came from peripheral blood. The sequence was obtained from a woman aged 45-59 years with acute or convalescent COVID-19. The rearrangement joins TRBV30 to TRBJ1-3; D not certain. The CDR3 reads CAWSVMGSSGNTIYF. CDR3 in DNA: TGTGCCTGGAGTGTAATGGGGAGCTCTGGAAACACCATATATTTT.